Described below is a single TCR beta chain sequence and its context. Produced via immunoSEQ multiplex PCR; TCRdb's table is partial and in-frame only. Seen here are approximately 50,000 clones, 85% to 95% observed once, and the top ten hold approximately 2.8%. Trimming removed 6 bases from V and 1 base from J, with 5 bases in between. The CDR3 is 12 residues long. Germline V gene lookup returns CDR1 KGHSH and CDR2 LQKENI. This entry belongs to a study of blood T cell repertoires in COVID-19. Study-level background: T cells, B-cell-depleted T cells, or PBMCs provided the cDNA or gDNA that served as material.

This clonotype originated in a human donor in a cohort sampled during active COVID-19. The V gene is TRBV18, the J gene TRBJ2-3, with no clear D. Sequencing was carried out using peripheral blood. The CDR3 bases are TGTGCCAGCTCCCTCGGCACAGATACGCAGTATTTT. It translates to CASSLGTDTQYF.